These 14 T cell receptor beta chains were sequenced from one sample in a study of cytomegalovirus exposure and HLA in healthy donors. The PCR made use of 60 Vbeta and 13 Jbeta primers. Only in-frame clones appear in the TCRdb table, and some are missing; sequencing was by immunoSEQ multiplex PCR. The sample includes 120,000 to 150,000 clones, more than 75% seen only once; the top ten take 6.2%. Sequenced input: PBMCs. These TCRs come from a woman aged 40 to 50 in good health and CMV-seropositive.

The chain carries TRBV5-4 and TRBJ1-3, with 7 bases fitting TRBD1. The CDR3 extends over 15 amino acids. Germline V gene sequence: CDR1 SGHNT, CDR2 YYREEE (reference sequence). V was pared by 3 bases and J by 0 bases, with 3 bases of the junction left unmatched. The CDR3 nucleotides are TGTGCCAGCAGCTCCCCAGGGGGCTCTGGAAACACCATATATTTT. Translating gives CASSSPGGSGNTIYF. The entire variable domain, with the rest obtained from reference TRBV5-4 and TRBJ1-3, is as follows: ETGVTQSPTHLIKTRGQQVTLRCSSQSGHNTVSWYQQALGQGPQFIFQYYREEENGRGNFPPRFSGLQFPNYSSELNVNALELDDSALYLCASSSPGGSGNTIYFGEGSWLTVV.

The rearrangement links TRBV7-8 to TRBJ2-1, with a tentative D call TRBD1 (6 bases). From germline, CDR1 is SGHVS and CDR2 FQNEAQ. Trimming pared 1 base from V and 12 bases from J, leaving 13 bases between. CDR3 length: 13 amino acids. CDR3 DNA sequence: TGTGCCAGCAGCTTAGTGGAAGAACAGGGGCAGTTCTTC. Amino acid sequence: CASSLVEEQGQFF. The whole variable domain, remainder taken from reference TRBV7-8 and TRBJ2-1, is GAGVSQSPRYKVAKRGQDVALRCDPISGHVSLFWYQQALGQGPEFLTYFQNEAQLDKSGLPSDRFFAERPEGSVSTLKIQRTQQEDSAVYLCASSLVEEQGQFFGPGTRLTVL.

This clone was counted between two and nine times. V and J are TRBV5-6 and TRBJ2-5, with TRBD2 identical over 8 bases. Unmatched junction bases numbered 3, after V lost 6 bases and J lost 2 bases. The CDR3 sequence is 13 residues long. CDR1 and CDR2 from the germline V gene are SGHDT and YYEEEE. The CDR3 region is CASNRGGQETQYF. CDR3 DNA sequence: TGTGCCAGCAACCGGGGGGGACAAGAGACCCAGTACTTC.

The rearrangement links TRBV29-1 to TRBJ1-1; a possible D gene is TRBD1 (5 bases). Trimming removed 3 bases at V and 3 bases at J, with 11 bases between. There are 13 residues in the CDR3. Per the germline V gene, CDR1 is SQVTM and CDR2 is ANQGSEA. The CDR3, as DNA: TGCAGCGTTGATACGGGACTCTACACTGAAGCTTTCTTT. Protein sequence: CSVDTGLYTEAFF.

V usage is TRBV28 and J usage is TRBJ2-7; 10 bases map to TRBD1. Germline V CDR1 and CDR2: MDHEN, SYDVKM. The CDR3 loop spans 16 amino acids. V dropped 1 base and J dropped 4; count of bases not matched to a gene: 7. The CDR3 DNA sequence: TGTGCCAGCAGTTTATCTCCCGGGACAGGGGAATACGAGCAGTACTTC. Translating gives CASSLSPGTGEYEQYF.

The chain is built from TRBV6-1 and TRBJ1-6; 7 nucleotides match TRBD1. Germline V gives CDR1 MNHNS, CDR2 SASEGT. The CDR3 spans 15 residues. The V and J ends lost 0 bases and 10 bases, in that order; junction bases with no gene match: 6. The CDR3 is CASSEAGDRLSPLHF. The CDR3 nucleotides are TGTGCCAGCAGTGAAGCGGGGGACAGACTGTCACCCCTCCACTTT.

The CDR3 sequence: CASSGPEHNEQFF. The CDR3 DNA reads as TGCGCCAGCAGCGGCCCGGAGCACAATGAGCAGTTCTTC. The V gene is TRBV5-1, the J gene TRBJ2-1, with D unclear. Trimming removed 4 bases from V and 5 bases from J, with 10 bases in between. The germline gives CDR1 SGHRS, CDR2 YFSETQ. The CDR3 is 13 residues long.

The genes are TRBV27 and TRBJ2-7; no clear D. Deletions cut 2 bases from V and 7 bases from J, with 21 bases between. The germline V gene encodes CDR1 MNHEY and CDR2 SMNVEV (reference sequence). This CDR3 is built from 16 residues. In DNA, the CDR3 is TGTGCCAGCAGTTTAGGGTTAGATACCAGTGTGAGGGAGCAGTACTTC. It yields the protein CASSLGLDTSVREQYF.

This clone has only a few counts. V usage is TRBV7-2 and J usage is TRBJ2-3; no clear D gene. Trimming removed 5 bases from V and 2 bases from J, with 5 bases in between. This CDR3 is built from 12 residues. Germline V gives CDR1 SGHTA, CDR2 FQGNSA. CDR3: CASSPYTDTQYF. CDR3 DNA sequence: TGTGCCAGCAGCCCTTACACAGATACGCAGTATTTT.

The chain couples TRBV5-5 to TRBJ2-1, with TRBD2 as a possible D gene (6 bases). This CDR3 has 15 amino acids. The germline V gene has CDR1 SGHKS and CDR2 YYEKEE (reference sequence). Trimming stripped 0 bases from V and 3 bases from J, with 10 bases between. CDR3 DNA sequence: TGTGCCAGCAGCTTGGATGCGGGAATCTACAATGAGCAGTTCTTC. Encoded protein: CASSLDAGIYNEQFF.

CDR3 protein: CASSPATGTVKEYF. The CDR3 nucleotides are TGTGCCAGCAGCCCCGCGACAGGGACGGTTAAGGAGTATTTT. The chain uses TRBV11-2 and TRBJ2-3, with 7 nucleotides matching TRBD1. The trim removed 5 bases at V and 13 bases at J, leaving 15 bases unmatched. Germline V CDR1 and CDR2: SGHAT, FQNNGV. The CDR3 contains 14 residues.

This chain connects TRBV5-4 to TRBJ2-7; 8 bases line up with TRBD2. Germline V CDR1 and CDR2: SGHNT, YYREEE (reference sequence). The trim removed 0 bases at V and 2 bases at J, leaving 4 bases unmatched. This CDR3 spans 15 amino acids. Here the CDR3 DNA reads TGTGCCAGCAGCTTGGGAGGCGGGAGGCCCTACGAGCAGTACTTC. The encoded protein is CASSLGGGRPYEQYF. Complete variable domain (other parts from reference TRBV5-4 and TRBJ2-7): ETGVTQSPTHLIKTRGQQVTLRCSSQSGHNTVSWYQQALGQGPQFIFQYYREEENGRGNFPPRFSGLQFPNYSSELNVNALELDDSALYLCASSLGGGRPYEQYFGPGTRLTVT.

The chain employs TRBV6-5 and TRBJ1-4; D unclear. Trimming took off 5 bases at V and 5 bases at J, with 9 bases between the two ends. This CDR3 has 13 amino acids. Germline V CDR1 and CDR2: MNHEY, SVGAGI. The CDR3 is CASSPTENEKLFF. In DNA, the CDR3 is TGTGCCAGCAGTCCGACTGAGAATGAAAAACTGTTTTTT.

Remarks on this clone: At one end the junction does not follow the germline gene, possibly because of a read error. This chain uses TRBV28 with TRBJ2-1; weak D call: TRBD2 (7 bases). The CDR3 totals 16 residues. CDR1 and CDR2 (germline): MDHEN, SYDVKM. CDR3 sequence reads: CASRRGGPGAYNGQFF. CDR3 nucleotides: TGTGCCAGCCGGAGGGGGGGCCCGGGGGCCTACAATGGGCAGTTCTTC. Complete variable domain (other parts from reference TRBV28 and TRBJ2-1): DVKVTQSSRYLVKRTGEKVFLECVQDMDHENMFWYRQDPGLGLRLIYFSYDVKMKEKGDIPEGYSVSREKKERFSLILESASTNQTSMYLCASRRGGPGAYNGQFFGPGTRLTVL.